This entry lists 28 T cell receptor beta chains sequenced from one sample in a study of T cell repertoires in cytomegalovirus infection. MiXCR was run by TCRdb on the reads, yielding one entry per CDR3 protein. The table includes about 270,000 distinct CDR3 sequences, 22% detected once. These receptors' antigens are unknown. Sample: cultured PBMCs, taken from culture after CMV antigen stimulation. The origin of the receptors is a human donor in good health (CMV status not recorded). Some clones in this sample may be carry-over from other donors' samples.

This clonotype was seen a few times. The CDR3 nucleotides are TGTGCCAGCAGCCGCAGCGGGAGTTACGGCGAGCAGTACGTC. Amino acids: CASSRSGSYGEQYV. The chain uses TRBV6-1 and TRBJ2-7; the match to TRBD2 covers 8 bases. The CDR3 runs to 14 residues. The trim removed 6 bases at V and 6 bases at J, leaving 10 bases unmatched. Per germline, CDR1 MNHNS and CDR2 SASEGT.

This chain joins TRBV7-9 and TRBJ2-1, with 8 bases matching TRBD2. CDR1 is SEHNR and CDR2 is FQNEAQ in the germline V gene (reference sequence). This CDR3 is 13 amino acids long. The V gene end was trimmed by 5 bases and the J gene end by 13 bases; junction bases not matched to a gene: 10. The CDR3 nucleotides read TGTGCCAGCAGCCCTTTGGGGCGGGAGGCCCAGTTCTTC. Translated: CASSPLGREAQFF. Complete variable domain (other parts from reference TRBV7-9 and TRBJ2-1): DTGVSQNPRHKITKRGQNVTFRCDPISEHNRLYWYRQTLGQGPEFLTYFQNEAQLEKSRLLSDRFSAERPKGSFSTLEIQRTEQGDSAMYLCASSPLGREAQFFGPGTRLTVL.

This clonotype was recorded many times. J is TRBJ2-7 and V is TRBV7-2; TRBD2 agrees at 12 bases. CDR3 length: 19 residues. Germline values: CDR1 SGHTA, CDR2 FQGNSA. J gave up 0 bases and V 0 bases, and 9 bases lay outside the gene matches. The CDR3 DNA reads TGTGCCAGCAGCTTAGCGCTCCCTGGACTAGCGGGATTCTCCTACGAGCAGTACTTC. This sequence encodes CASSLALPGLAGFSYEQYF.

This clonotype was detected only a few times. V and J are TRBV27 and TRBJ1-5; 8 bases are a match to TRBD1. Per the germline V gene, CDR1 is MNHEY and CDR2 is SMNVEV (reference sequence). CDR3 size: 15 residues. V shed 5 bases, J shed 4 bases, and the junction held 7 bases outside the gene matches. CDR3 nucleotides: TGTGCCAGCAGTATGACAGGGGCGAGAAATCAGCCCCAGCATTTT. Its translation is CASSMTGARNQPQHF.

In its sample, this clonotype was seen many times. This rearrangement joins TRBV6-2 or TRBV6-3 to TRBJ1-5; 9 positions match TRBD1. Germline CDR1 reads MNHEY; CDR2 reads SVGEGT. The junction had 12 bases not matched to a gene; V was cut back by 6 bases and J by 9 bases. The CDR3 length is 15 residues. The chain's CDR3 is CASSPGQGYGRPQHF. CDR3 nucleotide sequence: TGTGCCAGCAGCCCCGGACAGGGGTATGGTCGGCCCCAGCATTTT.

The genes are TRBV12-3 or TRBV12-4 and TRBJ2-5, with 15 bases identical to TRBD2. V shed 5 bases and J 6 bases; nucleotides not matched to a gene: 7. The CDR3 consists of 16 residues. CDR3 nucleotides: TGTGCCAGCAGTCCCGGACTAGCGGGAGGGCCGCAGACCCAGTACTTC. Its protein product is CASSPGLAGGPQTQYF.

In its sample, this clonotype was seen a few times. This chain joins TRBV4-1 and TRBJ2-1, with 12 bases identical to TRBD2. CDR1 MGHRA and CDR2 YSYEKL come from the germline V gene. The V and J ends lost 0 bases and 7 bases, in that order; junction bases with no gene match: 4. This CDR3 contains 16 residues. CDR3 in amino acids: CASSQDITSGRNEQFF. DNA of the CDR3: TGCGCCAGCAGCCAAGATATTACTAGCGGGAGGAATGAGCAGTTCTTC.

V is TRBV14 and J is TRBJ1-3; 7 bases match TRBD1. The germline gives CDR1 SGHDN, CDR2 FVKESK. With 4 bases clipped from V and 6 bases from J, the junction kept 12 bases outside the gene matches. The CDR3 has 16 amino acids. CDR3: CASSPSRDSYKNTIYF. CDR3 in DNA: TGTGCCAGCAGCCCATCCCGGGACAGTTACAAAAACACCATATATTTT.

The chain employs TRBV20-1 and TRBJ2-3; 7 bases are shared with TRBD2. Germline V gene sequence: CDR1 DFQATT, CDR2 SNEGSKA (reference sequence). V gave up 0 bases and J gave up 1 base; unmatched junction bases: 7. The CDR3 runs to 16 residues. DNA of the CDR3: TGCAGTGCTAGAGATGGGGGAGGGCCCGGCACAGATACGCAGTATTTT. Protein product: CSARDGGGPGTDTQYF.

The sample holds many counts of this clonotype. V gene TRBV7-8 combines with J gene TRBJ1-1; 9 nucleotides match TRBD1. Germline values: CDR1 SGHVS, CDR2 FQNEAQ. This CDR3 has 17 amino acids. The J segment lost 0 bases and the V segment lost 1 base, leaving 6 bases of the junction unmatched. As DNA, the CDR3 is TGTGCCAGCAGCTTAGTCCGGGACAGGGTCATGAACACTGAAGCTTTCTTT. Translation gives CASSLVRDRVMNTEAFF.

The chain recombines TRBV10-3 with TRBJ2-5; D is possibly TRBD2 (6 bases). CDR1 is ENHRY and CDR2 is SYGVKD in the germline V gene. This CDR3 contains 13 residues. The V end was cut by 5 bases, the J end by 9 bases, with 16 bases between. CDR3 region: CAISRTGGWAQYF. In nucleotides, the CDR3 is TGTGCCATCAGTCGGACCGGGGGATGGGCCCAGTACTTC.

This clonotype has only one observation. The chain has TRBV19 and TRBJ1-2, with D unclear. This CDR3 region has 15 residues. Germline CDR1 and CDR2: LNHDA and SQIVND (reference sequence). V was pared by 6 bases and J by 3 bases, with 17 bases between. CDR3 nucleotide sequence: TGTGCCAGTAGGACCGAACTAGTCTCTTACTATGGCTACACCTTC. Translation gives CASRTELVSYYGYTF.

This rearrangement joins TRBV19 to TRBJ1-5; D ambiguous. This CDR3 comprises 16 residues. Germline V gene sequence: CDR1 LNHDA, CDR2 SQIVND (reference sequence). Trimming cost V 6 bases and J 3 bases, with 18 bases left between them. CDR3 in DNA: TGTGCCAGTAGAGAATCGGTAGCAGGCGTCAATCAGCCCCAGCATTTT. Translated, it gives CASRESVAGVNQPQHF. The full variable domain, its missing parts supplied by reference TRBV19 and TRBJ1-5, is DGGITQSPKYLFRKEGQNVTLSCEQNLNHDAMYWYRQDPGQGLRLIYYSQIVNDFQKGDIAEGYSVSREKKESFPLTVTSAQKNPTAFYLCASRESVAGVNQPQHFGDGTRLSIL.

This clonotype was picked up a small number of times. V usage is TRBV6-2 or TRBV6-3 and J usage is TRBJ2-4; 13 positions agree with TRBD2. J lost 7 bases, V lost 2 bases, and 8 bases had no gene match. This CDR3 has 17 residues. Germline lookup yields CDR1 MNHEY and CDR2 SVGEGT. The CDR3 DNA reads TGTGCCAGCAGTTACGAAAGACTAGCGGGAGGAGGGAACATTCAGTACTTC. It encodes CASSYERLAGGGNIQYF.

This clonotype came up a few times. The J gene is TRBJ2-7, the V gene TRBV6-1; 8 bases align to TRBD2. After removal of 2 bases from V and 4 bases from J, the junction contained 7 bases not matched to a gene. The CDR3 runs 15 residues. Germline values: CDR1 MNHNS, CDR2 SASEGT. The CDR3 sequence: CASSERTSSFYEQYF. The CDR3, as DNA: TGTGCCAGCAGTGAAAGGACTAGCAGTTTTTACGAGCAGTACTTC.

The rearrangement links TRBV29-1 to TRBJ2-5; TRBD1 aligns across 8 bases. The V gene's germline CDR1 is SQVTM and CDR2 ANQGSEA. This CDR3 region has 14 residues. V dropped 3 bases and J dropped 4; count of bases not matched to a gene: 7. In DNA form, the CDR3 reads TGCAGCGTTGACGGACAGGGAGTGGTAGAGACCCAGTACTTC. Amino acid sequence: CSVDGQGVVETQYF. Looking up the rest from reference TRBV29-1 and TRBJ2-5 gives the full variable domain: SAVISQKPSRDICQRGTSLTIQCQVDSQVTMMFWYRQQPGQSLTLIATANQGSEATYESGFVIDKFPISRPNLTFSTLTVSNMSPEDSSIYLCSVDGQGVVETQYFGPGTRLLVL.

There are a few counts of this clonotype. The V call is TRBV7-6, the J call TRBJ2-1, with TRBD1 identical over 8 bases. In germline, CDR1 is SGHVS, CDR2 FNYEAQ. J lost 8 bases, V lost 5 bases, and 11 bases had no gene match. The CDR3 sequence is 15 residues long. The CDR3 reads CASSPGQALRHEQFF. In nucleotides, the CDR3 is TGTGCCAGCAGCCCGGGACAGGCCCTCAGGCATGAGCAGTTCTTC. Together with reference TRBV7-6 and TRBJ2-1, the CDR3 gives the full variable domain: GAGVSQSPRYKVTKRGQDVALRCDPISGHVSLYWYRQALGQGPEFLTYFNYEAQQDKSGLPNDRFSAERPEGSISTLTIQRTEQRDSAMYRCASSPGQALRHEQFFGPGTRLTVL.

In its sample, this clonotype was seen many times. The chain recombines TRBV11-2 with TRBJ1-2; D is possibly TRBD1 (5 bases). CDR3 length: 12 residues. Germline lookup yields CDR1 SGHAT and CDR2 FQNNGV. V lost 2 bases and J lost 5, with 6 bases in between. The CDR3 here is CASSLSGYGYTF. Here the CDR3 DNA reads TGTGCCAGCAGCTTATCAGGGTATGGCTACACCTTC.

This clonotype was detected only a few times. The chain has TRBV6-1 and TRBJ2-5, with 7 bases identical to TRBD2. This CDR3 has 12 residues. The J segment lost 14 bases and the V segment lost 8 bases, leaving 14 bases of the junction unmatched. Germline lookup yields CDR1 MNHNS and CDR2 SASEGT. In nucleotides, the CDR3 is TGTGCCAGCGGAGAGGGGAGGGTTGCACCCTACTTC. Its protein product is CASGEGRVAPYF.

This clonotype has a handful of counts. The rearrangement uses TRBV28 and TRBJ2-5, with D perhaps matching TRBD2 (6 bases). The V end lost 8 bases, the J end lost 2 bases, and 15 bases lay between the germline ends. The length of the CDR3 is 14 residues. The germline CDR1 and CDR2 sequences are MDHEN and SYDVKM. CDR3 coding DNA: TGTGCCAGCCTTAGGGGCGGGAATCAAGAGACCCAGTACTTC. Its protein is CASLRGGNQETQYF.

In its sample, this clonotype was seen many times. CDR3: CASSLGHRSSYEQYV. CDR3 bases: TGTGCCAGCAGCTTAGGACACAGGAGCTCCTACGAGCAGTACGTC. The genes are TRBV7-8 and TRBJ2-7, with D possibly matching TRBD1 (5 bases). The length of the CDR3 is 15 residues. The germline V and J ends were trimmed by 1 base and 0 bases, with 10 bases remaining between them. CDR1 and CDR2 from the germline V gene are SGHVS and FQNEAQ.

The sample holds many counts of this clonotype. CDR3: CASSLQGGEQFF. CDR3 nucleotides: TGTGCCAGCAGCTTACAGGGGGGGGAGCAGTTCTTC. This rearrangement joins TRBV7-9 to TRBJ2-1; D could derive from TRBD1 or TRBD2 (7 bases each). The CDR3 length is 12 residues. CDR1 is SEHNR, CDR2 FQNEAQ, per germline (reference sequence). The germline V and J ends were trimmed by 2 bases and 10 bases, with 9 bases remaining between them.

This chain joins TRBV5-3 and TRBJ2-2; 8 bases fit TRBD1. TRBV5-3 is labeled an ORF, and its function is uncertain. Germline trimming cut 3 bases from V and 4 bases from J; bases unmatched to any gene: 5. The CDR3 sequence is 15 residues long. The CDR3 DNA follows: TGTGCCAGAAGCTACGGACAGGGTACCACCGGGGAGCTGTTTTTT. This encodes CARSYGQGTTGELFF.

This clonotype has more than one count but fewer than ten. The rearrangement joins TRBV19 to TRBJ2-1, with a tentative D call TRBD1 (5 bases). Germline CDR1 LNHDA, CDR2 SQIVND (reference sequence). This CDR3 is 14 amino acids long. V was shortened by 2 bases and J by 6 bases, with 11 bases between the two germline ends. The CDR3 nucleotides read TGTGCCAGTAGTATACTCTGGACAAGCAATGAGCAGTTCTTC. It translates to CASSILWTSNEQFF.

The chain employs TRBV20-1 and TRBJ1-4; D possibly corresponds to TRBD1 (5 bases). The CDR3 is made up of 14 amino acids. Germline V lookup: CDR1 DFQATT, CDR2 SNEGSKA (reference sequence). V was cut by 6 bases and J by 5 bases, with 16 bases left in between. The CDR3 region has the DNA TGCAGTGCAGCTGAACTGGGGACGAATGAAAAACTGTTTTTT. Its translation: CSAAELGTNEKLFF.

This chain links TRBV27 with TRBJ2-3; no clear D gene. Between the trimmed V and J ends, which lost 8 bases and 0 bases, there was a span of 9 bases. CDR1 is MNHEY and CDR2 is SMNVEV in the germline V gene (reference sequence). The length of the CDR3 is 13 residues. The CDR3 is CASGRVSTDTQYF. The CDR3 nucleotides read TGTGCCAGCGGACGGGTGAGCACAGATACGCAGTATTTT.

The chain joins TRBV7-2 to TRBJ1-1; D unresolved. This CDR3 has 13 residues. Trimming cost V 5 bases and J 2 bases, with 9 bases left between them. Germline loops: CDR1 SGHTA, CDR2 FQGNSA. DNA of the CDR3: TGTGCCAGCAGCACAAAAAAAAACACTGAAGCTTTCTTT. This encodes CASSTKKNTEAFF.

As for this clonotype: This may stem from a read error, because a much larger clone lies one nucleotide away. The chain employs TRBV12-3 or TRBV12-4 and TRBJ2-3; D tentatively reads TRBD1 or TRBD2 (5 bases each). This CDR3 contains 13 residues. The chain's CDR3 is CVSSPRDRDTQYF. The CDR3 DNA is TGTGTCAGCAGCCCCCGGGACCGAGATACGCAGTATTTT.